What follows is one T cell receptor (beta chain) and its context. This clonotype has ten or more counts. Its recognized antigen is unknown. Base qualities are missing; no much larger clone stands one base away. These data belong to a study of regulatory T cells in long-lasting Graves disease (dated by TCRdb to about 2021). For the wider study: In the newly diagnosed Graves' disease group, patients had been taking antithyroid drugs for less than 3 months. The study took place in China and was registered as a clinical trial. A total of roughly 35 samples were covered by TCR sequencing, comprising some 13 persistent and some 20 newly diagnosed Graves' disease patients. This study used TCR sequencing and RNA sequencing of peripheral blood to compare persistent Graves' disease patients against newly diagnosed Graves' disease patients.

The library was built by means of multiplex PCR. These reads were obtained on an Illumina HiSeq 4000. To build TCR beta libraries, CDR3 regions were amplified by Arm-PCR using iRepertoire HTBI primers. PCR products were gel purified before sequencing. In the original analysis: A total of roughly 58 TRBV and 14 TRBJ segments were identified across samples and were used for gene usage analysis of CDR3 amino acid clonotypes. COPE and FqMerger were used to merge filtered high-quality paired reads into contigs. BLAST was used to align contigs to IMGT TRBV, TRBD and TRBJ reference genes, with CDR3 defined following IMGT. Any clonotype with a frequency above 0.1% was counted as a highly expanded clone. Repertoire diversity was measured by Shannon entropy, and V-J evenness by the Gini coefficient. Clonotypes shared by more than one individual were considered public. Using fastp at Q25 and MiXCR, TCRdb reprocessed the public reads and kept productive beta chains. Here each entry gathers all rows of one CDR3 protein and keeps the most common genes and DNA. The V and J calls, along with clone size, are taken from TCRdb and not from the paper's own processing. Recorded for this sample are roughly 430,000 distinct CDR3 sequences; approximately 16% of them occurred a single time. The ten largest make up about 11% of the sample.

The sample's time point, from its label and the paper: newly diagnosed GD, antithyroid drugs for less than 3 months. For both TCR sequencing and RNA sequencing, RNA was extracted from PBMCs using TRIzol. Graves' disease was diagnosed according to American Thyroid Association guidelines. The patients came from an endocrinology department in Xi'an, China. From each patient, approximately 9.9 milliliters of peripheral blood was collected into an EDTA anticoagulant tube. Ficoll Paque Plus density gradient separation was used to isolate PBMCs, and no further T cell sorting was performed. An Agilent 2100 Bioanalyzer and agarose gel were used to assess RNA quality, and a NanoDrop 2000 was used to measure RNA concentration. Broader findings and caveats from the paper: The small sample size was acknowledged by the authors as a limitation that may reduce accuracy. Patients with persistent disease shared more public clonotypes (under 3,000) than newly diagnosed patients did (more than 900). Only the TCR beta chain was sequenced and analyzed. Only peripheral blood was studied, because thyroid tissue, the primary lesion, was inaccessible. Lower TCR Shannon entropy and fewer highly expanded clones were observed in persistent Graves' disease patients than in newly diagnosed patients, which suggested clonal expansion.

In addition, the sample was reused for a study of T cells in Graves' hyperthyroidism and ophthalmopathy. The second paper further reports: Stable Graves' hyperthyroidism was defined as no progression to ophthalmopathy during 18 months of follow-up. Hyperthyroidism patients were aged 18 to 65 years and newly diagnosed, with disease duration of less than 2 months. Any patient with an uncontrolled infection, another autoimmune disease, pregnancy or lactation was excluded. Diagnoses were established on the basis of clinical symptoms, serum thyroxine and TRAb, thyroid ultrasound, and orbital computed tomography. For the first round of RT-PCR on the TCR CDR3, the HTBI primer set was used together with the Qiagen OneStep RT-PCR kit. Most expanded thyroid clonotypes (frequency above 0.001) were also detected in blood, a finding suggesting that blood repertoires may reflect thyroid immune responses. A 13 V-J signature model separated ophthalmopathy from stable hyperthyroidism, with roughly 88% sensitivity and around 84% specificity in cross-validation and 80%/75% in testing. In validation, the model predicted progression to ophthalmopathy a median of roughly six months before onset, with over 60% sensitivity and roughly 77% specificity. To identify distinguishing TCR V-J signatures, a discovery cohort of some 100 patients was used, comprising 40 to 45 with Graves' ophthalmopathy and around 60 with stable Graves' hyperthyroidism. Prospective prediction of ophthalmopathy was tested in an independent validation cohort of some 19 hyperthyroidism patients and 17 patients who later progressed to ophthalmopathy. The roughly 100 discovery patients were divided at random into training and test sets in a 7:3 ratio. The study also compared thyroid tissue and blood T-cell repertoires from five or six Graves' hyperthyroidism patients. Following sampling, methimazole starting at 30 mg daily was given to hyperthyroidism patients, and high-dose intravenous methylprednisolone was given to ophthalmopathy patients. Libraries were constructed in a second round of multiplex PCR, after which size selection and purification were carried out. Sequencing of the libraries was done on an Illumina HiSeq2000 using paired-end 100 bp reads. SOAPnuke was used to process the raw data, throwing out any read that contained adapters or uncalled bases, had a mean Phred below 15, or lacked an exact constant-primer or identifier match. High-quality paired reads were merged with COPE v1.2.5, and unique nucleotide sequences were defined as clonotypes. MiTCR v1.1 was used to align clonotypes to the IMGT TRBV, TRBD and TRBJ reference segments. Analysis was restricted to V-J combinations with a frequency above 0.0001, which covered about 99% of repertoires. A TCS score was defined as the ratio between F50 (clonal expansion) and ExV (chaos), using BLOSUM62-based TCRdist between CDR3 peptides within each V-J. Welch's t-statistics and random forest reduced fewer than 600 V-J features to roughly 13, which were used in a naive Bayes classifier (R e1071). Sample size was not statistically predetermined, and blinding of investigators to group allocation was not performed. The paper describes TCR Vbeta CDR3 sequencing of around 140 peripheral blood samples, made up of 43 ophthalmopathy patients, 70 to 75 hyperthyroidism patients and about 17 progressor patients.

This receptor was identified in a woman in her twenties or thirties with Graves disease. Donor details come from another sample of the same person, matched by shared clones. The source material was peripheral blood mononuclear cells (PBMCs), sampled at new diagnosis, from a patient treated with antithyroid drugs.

Here is the DNA: TGTGCCAGCAGCGTAGGGCCAGGGACGATTTACGAGCAGTACTTC. It codes for CASSVGPGTIYEQYF. The V and J segments used are TRBV11-2 and TRBJ2-7, with the D call perhaps TRBD1 or TRBD2, as 5 bases match in each case. Sequences SGHAT (CDR1) and FQNNGV (CDR2) are obtained from the germline V gene. The germline ends are 18 bases apart after V is trimmed by 5 bases and J by 4 bases. The CDR3 runs 15 residues from the cysteine to the phenylalanine. CDR3 DNA only is kept here, 45 bases in frame from base 1.